This is a list of T cell receptor beta chains from one sample in a study of PD-1 blockade in classical Hodgkin lymphoma. Clones were read by immunoSEQ multiplex PCR, and TCRdb kept only the in-frame ones, dropping some. Of approximately 32,000 clones in the sample, 82% were seen once. The source was peripheral blood mononuclear cells (PBMCs), collected at baseline. The source is a human donor with classical Hodgkin lymphoma. The CDR3 runs from the conserved cysteine through the conserved F or W. Fields, in order: V gene, CDR3 length, J gene, CDR3 protein.

TRBV7-9	13	TRBJ1-2	CASSSFGGGGYTF
TRBV5-1	15	TRBJ2-5	CASSLVADTQETQYF
TRBV5-1	15	TRBJ1-4	CASSSQWGGNEKLFF
TRBV6-1	15	TRBJ1-1	CASSERTEMNTEAFF
TRBV7-6	14	TRBJ2-1	CASSSGQSYNEQFF
TRBV10-3	12	TRBJ1-5	CAISDGNQPQHF
TRBV11-1	13	TRBJ1-1	CASSLQENTEAFF
TRBV18	15	TRBJ1-1	CASSPSGAKNTEAFF
TRBV7-9	14	TRBJ1-1	CASSLGGRGTEAFF
TRBV5-4	12	TRBJ2-7	CASSFPGREQYF
TRBV7-9	14	TRBJ2-1	CASSEGSQVGEQFF
TRBV29-1	12	TRBJ2-3	CSVGGGQDTQYF
TRBV6-5	11	TRBJ1-1	CASSPDGKAFF
TRBV19	18	TRBJ2-5	CASSISPSRGEAQETQYF
TRBV5-1	16	TRBJ2-3	CASSLGQRVSTDTQYF
TRBV18	13	TRBJ2-2	CASSPPAAGELFF
TRBV7-2	14	TRBJ1-2	CASSPGGGNYGYTF
TRBV11-2	16	TRBJ1-3	CASQRKTGAGGNTIYF
TRBV7-2	12	TRBJ2-7	CASSAAYYEQYF
TRBV4-2	14	TRBJ1-2	CASSFQGLSGGYTF
TRBV19	16	TRBJ2-1	CASSMTSGGPYNEQFF
TRBV30	11	TRBJ2-7	CAWSIGDEQYF
TRBV4-3	16	TRBJ2-5	CASSQGLAGGQETQYF
TRBV11-3	14	TRBJ2-3	CASSLTGVKDTQYF
TRBV18	14	TRBJ2-7	CASSPGGGLNEQYF
TRBV28	15	TRBJ1-1	CASSSPGQGAPEAFF
TRBV27	14	TRBJ2-2	CASTVWQGAGELFF
TRBV30	13	TRBJ1-3	CAWGMDSGNTIYF
TRBV19	14	TRBJ1-1	CASSTGQVWTEAFF
TRBV28	17	TRBJ1-5	CASTPGTGDLSNQPQHF
TRBV14	16	TRBJ1-2	CASSQDSFGVTYGYTF
TRBV6-5	12	TRBJ2-7	CASSHSSYEQYF
TRBV2	13	TRBJ2-5	CASVGGGHETQYF
TRBV7-6	17	TRBJ2-3	CASSLGLAGFEGQTQYF
TRBV4-3	18	TRBJ1-2	CASSPSVQLLWDGYGYTF
TRBV4-1	16	TRBJ1-2	CASSQDFPGAGYGYTF
TRBV9	14	TRBJ1-2	CASSASGVAYGYTF
TRBV7-2	17	TRBJ2-2	CASSLAFAGGFAGELFF
TRBV2	16	TRBJ2-4	CASSEARRLAKNIQYF
TRBV19	14	TRBJ1-1	CASSIRQLNTEAFF
TRBV29-1	12	TRBJ1-1	CSGTPTSTEAFF
TRBV5-4	15	TRBJ2-1	CASSLDRLDYNEQFF
TRBV11-3	14	TRBJ2-7	CASSSRDSPYEQYF
TRBV5-4	13	TRBJ1-2	CASIGAFDYGYTF
TRBV6-6	15	TRBJ2-1	CASSGTSGVSNEQFF
TRBV29-1	13	TRBJ1-1	CSVLGQENTEAFF
TRBV18	15	TRBJ1-5	CASSAGDRLNQPQHF
TRBV9	14	TRBJ2-7	CASSVALYPYEQYF
TRBV5-1	14	TRBJ2-1	CASGLGQGVDEQFF
TRBV5-5	13	TRBJ1-2	CASSRNQDSGYTF
TRBV30	14	TRBJ1-3	CAWSVQVSGNTIYF
TRBV29-1	11	TRBJ2-1	CSGGGYDEQFF
TRBV4-2	15	TRBJ1-2	CASSRNGDRGNGYTF
TRBV5-1	15	TRBJ1-3	CASMAGGTSGNTIYF
TRBV7-3	13	TRBJ2-2	CASSFPGGGELFF